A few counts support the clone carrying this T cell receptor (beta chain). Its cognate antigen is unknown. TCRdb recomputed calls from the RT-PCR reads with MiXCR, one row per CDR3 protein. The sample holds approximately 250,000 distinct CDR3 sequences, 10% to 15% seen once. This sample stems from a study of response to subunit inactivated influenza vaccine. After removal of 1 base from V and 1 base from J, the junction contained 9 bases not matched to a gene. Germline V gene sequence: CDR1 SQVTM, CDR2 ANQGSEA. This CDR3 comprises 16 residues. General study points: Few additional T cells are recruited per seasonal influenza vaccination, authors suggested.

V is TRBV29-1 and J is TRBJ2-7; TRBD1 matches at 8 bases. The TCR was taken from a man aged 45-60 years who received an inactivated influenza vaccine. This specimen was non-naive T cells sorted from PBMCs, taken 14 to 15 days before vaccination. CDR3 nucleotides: TGCAGCGTTGAAGTGTACTACAGGGGGGTGTCCTACGAGCAGTACTTC. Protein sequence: CSVEVYYRGVSYEQYF.